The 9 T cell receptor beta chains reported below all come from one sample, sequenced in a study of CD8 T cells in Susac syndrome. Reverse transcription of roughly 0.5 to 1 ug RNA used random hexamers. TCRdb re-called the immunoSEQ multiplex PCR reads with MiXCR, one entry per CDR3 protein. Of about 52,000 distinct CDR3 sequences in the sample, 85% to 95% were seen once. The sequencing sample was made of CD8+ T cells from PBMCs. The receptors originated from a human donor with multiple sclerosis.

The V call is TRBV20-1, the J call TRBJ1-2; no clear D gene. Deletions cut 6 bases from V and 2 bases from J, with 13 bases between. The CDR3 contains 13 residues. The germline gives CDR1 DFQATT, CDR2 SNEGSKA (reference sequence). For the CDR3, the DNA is TGCAGTGCCCCTAGGACGGACAACTATGGCTACACCTTC. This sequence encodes CSAPRTDNYGYTF.

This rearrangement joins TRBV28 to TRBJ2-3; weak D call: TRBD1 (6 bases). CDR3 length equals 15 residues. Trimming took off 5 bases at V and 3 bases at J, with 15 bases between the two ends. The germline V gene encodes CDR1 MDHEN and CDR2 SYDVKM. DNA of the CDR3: TGTGCCAGCAGTGCTTTGCTGGGGGCGACAGATACGCAGTATTTT. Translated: CASSALLGATDTQYF.

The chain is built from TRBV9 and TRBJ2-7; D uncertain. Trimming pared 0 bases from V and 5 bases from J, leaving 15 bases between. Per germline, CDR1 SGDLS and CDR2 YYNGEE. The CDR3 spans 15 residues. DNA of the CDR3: TGTGCCAGCAGCGTAGGAATAGGAAAGGTTGACGAGCAGTACTTC. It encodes CASSVGIGKVDEQYF.

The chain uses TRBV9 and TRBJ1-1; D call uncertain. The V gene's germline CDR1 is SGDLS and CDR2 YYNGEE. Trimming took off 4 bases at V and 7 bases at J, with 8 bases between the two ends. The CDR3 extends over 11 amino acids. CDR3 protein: CASSPRSEAFF. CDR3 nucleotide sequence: TGTGCCAGCAGCCCCCGGAGTGAAGCTTTCTTT.

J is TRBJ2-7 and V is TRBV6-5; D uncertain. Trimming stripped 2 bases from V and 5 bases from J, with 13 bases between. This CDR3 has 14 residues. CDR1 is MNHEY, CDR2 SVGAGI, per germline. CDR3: CASSYLGRVDEQYF. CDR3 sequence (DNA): TGTGCCAGCAGTTACCTGGGTAGAGTCGACGAGCAGTACTTC.

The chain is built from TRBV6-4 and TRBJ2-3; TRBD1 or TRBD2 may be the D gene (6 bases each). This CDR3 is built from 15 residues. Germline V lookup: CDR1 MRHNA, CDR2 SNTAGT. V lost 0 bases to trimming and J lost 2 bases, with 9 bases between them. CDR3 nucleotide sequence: TGTGCCAGCAGTGACTCGACGGGGGCCACAGATACGCAGTATTTT. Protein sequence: CASSDSTGATDTQYF.

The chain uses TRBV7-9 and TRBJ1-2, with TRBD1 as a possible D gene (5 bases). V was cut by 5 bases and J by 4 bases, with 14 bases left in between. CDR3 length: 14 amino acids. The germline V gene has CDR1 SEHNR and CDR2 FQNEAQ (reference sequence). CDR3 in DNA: TGTGCCAGCAGCACGGGGCCTGTCCGCTATGGCTACACCTTC. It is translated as CASSTGPVRYGYTF.

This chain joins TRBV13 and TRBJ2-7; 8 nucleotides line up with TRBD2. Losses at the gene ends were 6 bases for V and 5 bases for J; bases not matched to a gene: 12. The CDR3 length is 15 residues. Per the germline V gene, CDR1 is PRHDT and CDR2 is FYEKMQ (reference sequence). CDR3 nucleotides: TGTGCCAGCAGAGCGCGCGGGGGGCGACATCACGAGCAGTACTTC. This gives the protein CASRARGGRHHEQYF. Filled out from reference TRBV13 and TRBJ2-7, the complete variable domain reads AAGVIQSPRHLIKEKRETATLKCYPIPRHDTVYWYQQGPGQDPQFLISFYEKMQSDKGSIPDRFSAQQFSDYHSELNMSSLELGDSALYFCASRARGGRHHEQYFGPGTRLTVT.

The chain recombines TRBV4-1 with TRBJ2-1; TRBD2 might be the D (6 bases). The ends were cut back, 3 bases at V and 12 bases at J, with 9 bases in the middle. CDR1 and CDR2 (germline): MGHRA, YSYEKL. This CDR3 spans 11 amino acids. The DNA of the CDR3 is TGCGCCAGCAGCCAGAAGGAGGGGCAGTTCTTC. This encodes CASSQKEGQFF.